The 30 T cell receptor beta chains given below trace back to one sample, sequenced in a study of tumor and adjacent non-tumor tissue in lung cancer. This sample's RNA came from whole unsorted tissue. Three rounds of nested PCR, following a modified ARM-PCR protocol, produced the TCRbeta library. Using its own MiXCR run on the multiplex PCR reads, TCRdb lists one record per CDR3 protein. Here the sample spans 68,000 or so distinct CDR3 sequences, 55% to 75% being singletons. The sequenced sample consisted of lung tumor tissue. The receptors here all came from a man between 50 and 59 years old with non-small cell lung cancer.

In this sample, this clonotype turned up a few times. The germline gene is not matched at one end of the junction; a read error may be the cause. This sequence joins TRBV20-1 and TRBJ1-5; tentatively, D is TRBD1 (6 bases). This CDR3 comprises 14 residues. Germline-derived CDR1 and CDR2 are DFQATT and SNEGSKA (reference sequence). For the CDR3, the DNA is TGCAGTACTAGAGAGGCAGGGGGCAATCAGCCCCAGCATTTT. This sequence encodes CSTREAGGNQPQHF.

In this sample, this clonotype turned up many times. This chain connects TRBV4-1 to TRBJ2-7; possible D gene TRBD2, 6 bases. CDR3 length: 16 amino acids. Germline V gives CDR1 MGHRA, CDR2 YSYEKL. The germline V and J ends were trimmed by 0 bases and 1 base, with 13 bases remaining between them. CDR3 nucleotide sequence: TGCGCCAGCAGCCAAGATCCGCGGGGTCAGTCCTACGAGCAGTACTTC. Translation gives CASSQDPRGQSYEQYF.

In the case of this clonotype: Just one base apart from a much larger clone, this may be a read error. The rearrangement joins TRBV29-1 to TRBJ2-7; TRBD1 matches at 10 bases. This CDR3 is built from 13 residues. From germline, CDR1 is SQVTM and CDR2 ANQGSEA. V shed 5 bases, J shed 2 bases, and the junction held 3 bases outside the gene matches. CDR3 sequence reads: CSVRTGGPYEQYF. CDR3 DNA: TGCAGCGTTCGGACAGGGGGACCCTACGAGCAGTACTTC.

In regard to this clonotype: This may come from a read error, since a much larger clone is one base off. The genes are TRBV5-6 and TRBJ2-2; the D gene is possibly TRBD2 (5 bases). Germline-derived CDR1 and CDR2 are SGHDT and YYEEEE. This CDR3 contains 16 residues. The DNA of the CDR3 is TGTGCCAGCAGCCCTAACCCGACCGGGAACACCGGGGATCTGTTTTTT. Translated: CASSPNPTGNTGDLFF.

This clonotype appeared many times. The chain couples TRBV6-1 to TRBJ2-7, with a possible D match to TRBD1 (5 bases). The CDR3 runs 15 residues. The ends were cut back, 5 bases at V and 3 bases at J, with 17 bases in the middle. Germline CDR1 is MNHNS and CDR2 is SASEGT. In nucleotides, the CDR3 is TGTGCCAGCAGTCTTTCGTGGGGCCCCAACTACGAGCAGTACTTC. This gives the protein CASSLSWGPNYEQYF.

This clonotype was seen only once. A clone one base away is much larger, so this may be a read error. The chain joins TRBV5-1 to TRBJ2-7; 12 bases fit TRBD2. There are 16 residues in the CDR3. Germline V gene lookup returns CDR1 SGHRS and CDR2 YFSETQ. The CDR3 loop reads CAGSLHPSGRANEQYF. Here the CDR3 DNA reads TGCGCCGGCAGCTTACACCCTAGCGGGAGGGCCAACGAGCAGTACTTC.

The rearrangement uses TRBV7-3 and TRBJ2-3; TRBD2 agrees at 8 bases. The germline gives CDR1 SGHTA, CDR2 FQGTGA. This CDR3 has 14 amino acids. V dropped 5 bases and J dropped 4; count of bases not matched to a gene: 5. The CDR3 reads CASSRGGAADTQYF. CDR3 in DNA: TGTGCCAGCAGCCGGGGGGGGGCCGCAGATACGCAGTATTTT.

The CDR3 sequence: CASLRWRMSNQPQHF. CDR3 DNA: TGTGCCAGTCTCCGATGGAGGATGAGCAATCAGCCCCAGCATTTT. The gene calls are TRBV5-4 and TRBJ1-5; D not resolved. The CDR3 contains 15 residues. The V and J ends lost 8 bases and 1 base respectively, with 16 bases between them. Per germline, CDR1 SGHNT and CDR2 YYREEE (reference sequence).

Worth noting for this clonotype: The junction departs from germline at one end; a sequencing error may be responsible. The gene calls are TRBV30 and TRBJ1-1; the D is unclear. The CDR3 is made up of 15 amino acids. Germline CDR1 is GTSNPN and CDR2 is SVGIG (reference sequence). CDR3 DNA sequence: TGTGCCTGGTGTGTCGGGGTAGGGAGAGCCACTGAAGCTTTCTTT. Translating it yields CAWCVGVGRATEAFF. The variable domain in full, completed from reference TRBV30 and TRBJ1-1, reads SQTIHQWPATLVQPVGSPLSLECTVEGTSNPNLYWYRQAAGRGLQLLFYSVGIGQISSEVPQNLSASRPQDRQFILSSKKLLLSDSGFYLCAWCVGVGRATEAFFGQGTRLTVV.

This chain links TRBV4-2 with TRBJ2-1, with 10 bases fitting TRBD1. From germline, CDR1 is LGHNA and CDR2 YNFKEQ. The length of the CDR3 is 17 residues. Trimming removed 3 bases from V and 7 bases from J; junction bases left unmatched: 12. The CDR3 is CASSQSLRDRGYNEQFF. DNA for the CDR3: TGTGCCAGCAGCCAGAGTCTCCGGGACAGGGGCTATAATGAGCAGTTCTTC.

This clonotype was seen repeatedly, ten times or more. The V gene is TRBV12-3 or TRBV12-4, the J gene TRBJ2-5; D may be TRBD1 (5 bases). Trimming cost V 2 bases and J 5 bases, with 9 bases left between them. The CDR3 is 13 amino acids. CDR3 DNA sequence: TGTGCCAGCAGTTTAAACCAGGGTGAGACCCAGTACTTC. Translated, it gives CASSLNQGETQYF.

To note about this clonotype: Being one base from a much bigger clone, this may be a read error. This sequence joins TRBV7-8 and TRBJ1-1; D may be TRBD1 (6 bases). The germline CDR1 and CDR2 sequences are SGHVS and FQNEAQ. The CDR3 spans 12 residues. V was cut by 10 bases and J by 5 bases, with 14 bases left in between. CDR3: CANSIGGTEAFF. The CDR3 DNA follows: TGTGCCAACTCGATAGGGGGAACTGAAGCTTTCTTT.

Sample share makes this clonotype medium-sized (0.01 to 0.1%). J is TRBJ2-4 and V is TRBV28, with D unresolved. This CDR3 contains 13 residues. V gave up 6 bases and J gave up 5 bases, with 11 bases separating them. Germline V lookup: CDR1 MDHEN, CDR2 SYDVKM. DNA for the CDR3: TGTGCCAGCAGCGGCAAACCTCAAAACATTCAGTACTTC. As protein: CASSGKPQNIQYF.

A few counts support this clonotype. This chain links TRBV20-1 with TRBJ2-7; D possibly corresponds to TRBD1 (6 bases). Trimming took off 5 bases at V and 0 bases at J, with 14 bases between the two ends. The CDR3 spans 14 residues. Germline V gives CDR1 DFQATT, CDR2 SNEGSKA (reference sequence). The CDR3 DNA reads TGCAGTGCTCCAGCGAACAGGGACTCCTACGAGCAGTACTTC. Residues: CSAPANRDSYEQYF.

This clonotype has ten or more counts. The genes are TRBV6-5 and TRBJ1-4, with 9 nucleotides matching TRBD1. The V gene end was trimmed by 3 bases and the J gene end by 4 bases; junction bases not matched to a gene: 12. Per germline, CDR1 MNHEY and CDR2 SVGAGI. CDR3 size: 18 residues. The CDR3 protein is CASSYSFLPGQGNEKLFF. In DNA form, the CDR3 reads TGTGCCAGCAGTTATTCCTTCTTACCGGGACAGGGTAATGAAAAACTGTTTTTT.

Here the CDR3 reads CASSLYGGRDEAFF. DNA of the CDR3: TGTGCCAGCAGCTTGTATGGGGGGCGGGATGAAGCTTTCTTT. The V and J genes are TRBV5-8 and TRBJ1-1, with a possible D match to TRBD1 (6 bases). The CDR3 runs 14 residues. Germline CDR1 SGHTS, CDR2 YDEGEE. Trimming removed 1 base at V and 7 bases at J, with 14 bases between.

As regards this clonotype: A read error may explain this, as a much larger clone is one base away. The gene calls are TRBV6-1 and TRBJ2-7, with D maybe TRBD1 (5 bases). Germline V lookup: CDR1 MNHNS, CDR2 SASEGT. This CDR3 has 12 amino acids. The germline V and J ends were trimmed by 4 bases and 6 bases, with 10 bases remaining between them. The CDR3 DNA follows: TGTGCCAGCAGTGGGGGCGGTGTCGAGCAGTACTTC. Protein: CASSGGGVEQYF.

The chain links TRBV11-2 to TRBJ2-2, with D possibly being TRBD1 or TRBD2 (5 bases each). The germline V gene has CDR1 SGHAT and CDR2 FQNNGV. This CDR3 has 16 residues. The V end lost 7 bases, the J end lost 5 bases, and 20 bases lay between the germline ends. The CDR3 here is CASTTARGSLTGELFF. CDR3 nucleotide sequence: TGTGCCAGCACCACTGCGAGGGGCTCCCTTACCGGGGAGCTGTTTTTT.

For this clonotype: An end of the junction does not agree with germline; a read error may underlie this. V gene TRBV11-1 combines with J gene TRBJ2-1; TRBD2 aligns across 7 bases. CDR1 and CDR2 from the germline V gene are SGHAT and FQDESV (reference sequence). The CDR3 contains 16 residues. The DNA of the CDR3 is TGTGCCAGCAGCTTAGCTGCGACTAGCCTCTACAATGAGCAGTTCTTT. This codes for CASSLAATSLYNEQFF. Using reference TRBV11-1 and TRBJ2-1 for the parts outside the CDR3, the full variable domain is EAEVAQSPRYKITEKSQAVAFWCDPISGHATLYWYRQILGQGPELLVQFQDESVVDDSQLPKDRFSAERLKGVDSTLKIQPAELGDSAMYLCASSLAATSLYNEQFFGPGTRLTVL.

This clonotype was observed many times. The chain uses TRBV6-5 and TRBJ1-2; perhaps TRBD1 as D (6 bases). Germline values: CDR1 MNHEY, CDR2 SVGAGI. This CDR3 is 12 amino acids long. The V and J ends lost 5 bases and 7 bases respectively, with 11 bases between them. CDR3 sequence (DNA): TGTGCCAGCAGTCGAGGGGGTCTTGGCTACACCTTC. Its protein product is CASSRGGLGYTF.

The gene calls are TRBV6-1 and TRBJ1-2; 9 nucleotides agree with TRBD1. Germline trimming cut 0 bases from V and 6 bases from J; bases unmatched to any gene: 8. There are 16 residues in the CDR3. The germline CDR1 and CDR2 sequences are MNHNS and SASEGT. CDR3 region: CASSEAWDRVLDGYTF. In DNA, the CDR3 is TGTGCCAGCAGTGAAGCGTGGGACAGGGTTCTTGATGGCTACACCTTC.

This clonotype was recorded many times. V usage is TRBV4-2 and J usage is TRBJ2-3; 7 nucleotides match TRBD2. Germline trimming cut 0 bases from V and 3 bases from J; bases unmatched to any gene: 6. Per the germline V gene, CDR1 is LGHNA and CDR2 is YNFKEQ. The CDR3 loop spans 16 amino acids. In DNA, the CDR3 is TGTGCCAGCAGCCAAGAGGGGGGGGGGAGAACAGATACGCAGTATTTT. Translation: CASSQEGGGRTDTQYF.

This clonotype was picked up many times. The chain joins TRBV12-3 or TRBV12-4 to TRBJ1-2; no definite D call. Trimming cost V 5 bases and J 7 bases, with 20 bases left between them. CDR3 length: 15 residues. CDR3 region: CASSPRHSPTGGYTF. The CDR3 DNA is TGTGCCAGCAGTCCGAGACATTCCCCCACGGGTGGCTACACCTTC.

This clonotype has ten or more counts. The chain has TRBV24-1 and TRBJ1-5; D remains unclear. Germline V gene sequence: CDR1 KGHDR, CDR2 SFDVKD. CDR3 length: 14 residues. The V and J ends lost 5 bases and 3 bases respectively, with 10 bases between them. CDR3 loop: CATSGRRDNQPQHF. The CDR3 coding sequence is TGTGCCACCAGTGGCCGACGCGACAATCAGCCCCAGCATTTT.

This clonotype was picked up many times. V usage is TRBV7-8 and J usage is TRBJ2-7; D gene ambiguous. V was clipped by 3 bases and J by 0 bases, with 9 bases between them. Germline V CDR1 and CDR2: SGHVS, FQNEAQ. The CDR3 extends over 14 amino acids. The CDR3, as DNA: TGTGCCAGCAGCTTCCGGACCGGCTCCTACGAGCAGTACTTC. Its translation: CASSFRTGSYEQYF.

This clonotype was observed at least ten times. The chain is built from TRBV6-6 and TRBJ2-7; D gene ambiguous. Trimming stripped 2 bases from V and 3 bases from J, with 8 bases between. This CDR3 is 13 amino acids long. The germline V gene has CDR1 MNHNY and CDR2 SVGAGI (reference sequence). The CDR3 nucleotides are TGTGCCAGCAGTTACAGCAGCGACTACGAGCAGTACTTC. It encodes CASSYSSDYEQYF.

Regarding this clonotype: Relative to the germline gene, one junction end is altered; a read error may explain this. This chain connects TRBV4-2 to TRBJ2-7, with 11 nucleotides matching TRBD2. The CDR3 has 15 amino acids. Germline-derived CDR1 and CDR2 are LGHNA and YNFKEQ. The CDR3 loop reads CPSSRETSGSSQQYF. Written as DNA, the CDR3 is TGTCCCAGCAGCCGAGAAACTAGCGGGAGTTCCCAGCAGTACTTC.

Regarding this clonotype: One end of the junction is discordant with germline, which a read error may explain. The chain is built from TRBV11-3 and TRBJ2-1, with 7 bases matching TRBD2. The CDR3 runs 13 residues. Germline loops: CDR1 SGHNT, CDR2 YENEEA. CDR3 amino acids: CPSGLGSGNGQFF. CDR3 nucleotide sequence: TGTCCCAGCGGCTTAGGAAGCGGGAATGGGCAGTTCTTC.

Remarks on this clonotype: Germline is not matched at one junction end, which may reflect a read error. This chain joins TRBV11-3 and TRBJ2-3; 11 bases fit TRBD2. The CDR3 contains 17 residues. CDR1 is SGHNT and CDR2 is YENEEA in the germline V gene. Here the CDR3 reads CASSVGISGGAADTQYF. CDR3 sequence (DNA): TGTGCCAGCAGCGTAGGGATTAGCGGGGGGGCCGCAGATACGCAATATTTT.

In this sample, this clonotype turned up a few times. Being one base from a much bigger clone, this may be a read error. The J gene is TRBJ1-1, the V gene TRBV6-6; no clear D. Germline values: CDR1 MNHNY, CDR2 SVGAGI (reference sequence). This CDR3 is 15 amino acids long. CDR3 residues: CASGYKAQLNTEAFF. In nucleotides, the CDR3 is TGTGCCAGCGGTTACAAAGCACAGTTGAACACTGAAGCTTTCTTT.